This record concerns one TCR beta chain sequence. This sample is drawn from a study of blood T cell repertoires in COVID-19. Turning to the study itself: T cells, B-cell-depleted T cells, or PBMCs provided the cDNA or gDNA that served as material.

Germline trimming cut 3 bases from V and 6 bases from J; bases unmatched to any gene: 14. Looked up from germline, CDR1 is SGHRS and CDR2 is YFSETQ. CDR3 length: 16 residues. Original data processing: Researchers report that nucleated cell counts were estimated from reference gene primer amplification. The protocol was immunoSEQ multiplex PCR, while the TCRdb copy is restricted to in-frame clones and leaves out a portion. V, J and clone size derive from that table, while D and trimming were established from the DNA sequence. This sample carries about 290,000 clones, about 82% of them seen once, and the ten largest clones take about 4%.

The J gene is TRBJ1-1, the V gene TRBV5-1, with TRBD1 matching over 7 bases. The sample taken for sequencing was peripheral blood. This sequence originates from a woman in her forties or fifties with active or convalescent COVID-19. The CDR3 spells CASSSLSVAGQAEAFF. The CDR3 nucleotides are TGCGCCAGCAGCTCCCTAAGTGTCGCTGGACAGGCTGAAGCTTTCTTT.